This record covers a single T cell receptor (beta chain). Random hexamers were used to reverse transcribe an amount of about 0.45 to 1 ug RNA. A multiplex approach, immunoSEQ multiplex PCR, amplified TCR beta CDR3 across 54 Vbeta and 13 Jbeta. Each CDR3 protein is one row after TCRdb ran MiXCR on the immunoSEQ multiplex PCR reads. Altogether about 300,000 distinct CDR3 sequences are present, around nine tenths being singletons, with the ten largest covering approximately 0.18%. The CDR3 is made up of 13 amino acids. Unmatched junction bases numbered 3, after V lost 1 base and J lost 5 bases. CDR1 is DFQATT and CDR2 is SNEGSKA in the germline V gene (reference sequence). These data come from a study of CD8 T cells in Susac syndrome.

This TCR came from a human donor with multiple sclerosis. The V call is TRBV20-1, the J call TRBJ1-2, with 8 bases matching TRBD1. Specimen: CD8+ T cells from PBMCs. The CDR3 loop is CSARGGTGYGYTF. CDR3 in DNA: TGCAGTGCTAGAGGGGGGACAGGATATGGCTACACCTTC.